Listed here is a single T cell receptor beta chain. Because the CDR3's place on the DNA is in doubt, the DNA is left out and the CDR3 is given as listed by TCRdb. This record belongs to a study of T cell responses to AZD1222 COVID-19 vaccine. The CDR3 sequence runs 12 residues, both termini included. CDR1 is MNHEY and CDR2 is SVGEGT in the germline V gene. Measured with immunoSEQ multiplex PCR; TCRdb has only the in-frame clones, and not every one. The profile covers 100,000 to 150,000 clones, with around 90% appearing a single time and under 5% taken by the ten largest. The source was peripheral blood, collected on day 0 of AZD1222 vaccination. This TCR came from an adult in good health. This chain connects TRBV6-2 or TRBV6-3 to TRBJ1-2; TRBD1 is the table's D call, not checked against the DNA. CDR3 sequence: CASSFGQGAKTF.